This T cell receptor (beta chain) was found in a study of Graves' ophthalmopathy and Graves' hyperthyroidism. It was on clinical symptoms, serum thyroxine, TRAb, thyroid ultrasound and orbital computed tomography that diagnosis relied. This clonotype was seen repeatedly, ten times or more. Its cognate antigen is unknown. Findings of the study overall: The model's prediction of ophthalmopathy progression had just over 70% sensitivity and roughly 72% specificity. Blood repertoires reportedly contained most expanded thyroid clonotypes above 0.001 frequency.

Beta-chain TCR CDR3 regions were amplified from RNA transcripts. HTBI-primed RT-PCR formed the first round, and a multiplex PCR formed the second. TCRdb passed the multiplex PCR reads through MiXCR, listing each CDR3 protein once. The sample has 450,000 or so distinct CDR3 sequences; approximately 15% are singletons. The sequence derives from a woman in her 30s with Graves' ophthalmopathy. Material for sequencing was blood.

CDR3 region: CAWTGSNTEAFF. Written as DNA, the CDR3 is TGTGCCTGGACCGGTTCGAACACTGAAGCTTTCTTT. This sequence joins TRBV30 and TRBJ1-1; D not resolved. Per the germline V gene, CDR1 is GTSNPN and CDR2 is SVGIG (reference sequence). V lost 4 bases, J lost 1 base, and 7 bases lay in between. The CDR3 extends over 12 amino acids.